The present TCR beta chain was sequenced within a study of cytomegalovirus exposure and HLA in healthy donors (dated by TCRdb to the late 2010s). In the study overall: An earlier analysis of 587 of the donors reported 250 to 350 Gb of sequence data and some 110 million unique TCR beta sequences obtained from around 180 million T cells. Class I and class II HLA loci were covered by the typing at four-digit resolution. Among several hundred genotyped donors of the cohort, an average of roughly 230,000 unique TCR beta nucleotide sequences was sequenced per donor, of which about 18% were non-productive. Roughly 320 gigabases of sequencing data and about 92 million unique TCR sequences made up an early release that covered around 640 HLA-typed donors. Of the 300 to 450 genotyped donors, approximately 81% were placed in the genetic ancestry cluster associated with self-reported Caucasian donors. In an earlier analysis of several hundred of the donors, high-throughput TCR beta sequencing was used to judge whether each TCR beta V gene segment behaved as functional or pseudogenic. In a later genetic analysis, genome-wide SNP genotypes for about 60% of the 666 donors were used, and that subset was treated as a discovery cohort. About five DR-DQ haplotypes were treated as single units for association and clustering because of strong linkage in the cohort. All discovery cohort repertoires had been generated using a single sequencing platform. The study aimed to test whether cataloging public T cell receptors could reveal signatures of past pathogen exposure. A later analysis re-examined previously published TCR beta repertoires from roughly 650 donors and added high-resolution HLA genotyping to investigate patterns of TCR occurrence. Typing coverage differed by locus: A, B, C, DRB1 and DQB1 were typed in roughly 620-630 donors, DQA1 in around 500, DPA1 in approximately 610, and DPB1 in about 450. Using immunosequencing, the study profiled T cell repertoires from approximately 700 subjects and related those repertoires to cytomegalovirus serostatus. Alongside the repertoire data, information on donor age, sex, ethnicity and CMV serostatus was compiled. Along with the approximately 620-subject first cohort, a separate validation cohort of over 90 different subjects was used. The later analysis used no new phenotypic data to find candidate immune exposures, relying instead on TCR beta sequences and their occurrence across donors. High-throughput TCR immunosequencing, statistical association of individual TCRs with disease status, and machine learning were combined to predict cytomegalovirus infection status.

Study-wide conclusions, independent of this receptor: Strong co-occurrence of HLA alleles, especially DR and DQ, made assigning TCR associations to individual alleles difficult. A further reported finding was that TCR beta sequences accurately predicted the HLA-A and HLA-B alleles for most subjects in the first cohort. A later genetic analysis reported fewer N-insertions in productive TCRs among donors in an Asian-associated ancestry cluster than the roughly 700-donor mean. Because counts were too low, approximately 15 rarely observed V segments, including chromosome 9 orphons, were excluded from the earlier analysis of some 590 of the donors. The only immune exposure information available for the cohort was CMV serostatus. V-gene and J-gene trimming of TCR beta chains was associated with a missense DCLRE1C variant in a later genetic analysis, and the association was replicated in an independent cohort. This cohort had only TCR beta chains sequenced, and the lack of alpha or paired-chain data limited which features could be detected. A total of 150 or so TCR beta chains were listed by the study as associated with cytomegalovirus. Correlated functional status among segregating V segments might reflect linkage disequilibrium, but an unknown experimental factor could not be ruled out. In a later analysis, HLA-associated TCR beta chains were found to be more clonally expanded and to have lower generation probabilities than equally common non-associated chains. The presence/absence analyses assumed that sequencing depth was roughly uniform across donors, and that assumption may not be true. HLA typing was unavailable for some donors at each locus, so association tests used only the typed subset. The 87-base-pair reads could not distinguish some IMGT-functional V segments, including TRBV6-2 and TRBV6-3, so those segments were excluded. Most TCR sequences were seen in very few donors, while some public TCRs were found in many individuals. In a later analysis, TCR association rates were found to vary across HLA loci, with the most associated TCRs seen for DRB1 alleles and the fewest for HLA-C alleles. An earlier analysis of approximately 570 of the donors showed that most TCR beta V segments appeared in productive rearrangements either about 87% or about 30% of the time, which broadly matched IMGT annotations. The authors suggested that the approach could potentially be extended to other disease states and immunological phenotypes. Three of the identified cytomegalovirus-associated TCR beta chains were confirmed in vitro to be specific for cytomegalovirus antigens. A later analysis reported that several top co-occurrence clusters appeared linked to parvovirus B19, influenza, CMV and Epstein-Barr virus. A cluster of highly shared sequence variants was judged likely to represent a technical artifact of the sequencing pipeline. In both the original and validation cohorts, the classifier was reported to diagnose cytomegalovirus status with high specificity and sensitivity. According to a later analysis, most CMV-associated TCR beta chains appeared to be HLA-restricted, and the HLA associations seemed to be driven largely by CMV exposure. In a later analysis, about 16,000 TCR beta sequences were associated with specific HLA alleles at a false discovery rate of 0.05.

The sample holds a few counts of this clone. No cognate antigen has been identified for it. No base quality information exists; no much larger clone differs at one position. The cohort consisted of 600 to 700 healthy bone marrow donors. All cohort members were sampled while nominally healthy, although unrecorded immune exposures were likely present. The donor was CMV seronegative and was included in the group of about 400 seronegative cohort members. A peripheral blood sample was provided by each donor, and peripheral blood mononuclear cells were used for TCR beta sequencing. Genomic DNA extraction from the blood cell samples was performed with the Qiagen DNeasy Blood Extraction Kit. The protocol used for the library was the immunoSEQ multiplex PCR assay. For the multiplex PCR, a mixture combining 60 forward primers for TCR Vbeta segments and 13 reverse primers for TCR Jbeta segments was used. The CDR3 region of rearranged TCR beta genes was amplified from genomic DNA by a multiplex PCR assay. On the Illumina HiSeq System, the amplified TCR beta libraries were sequenced as 87-base-pair reads. Per the original workflow: A later analysis tallied 75 million to 95 million unique TCR beta chains across the 640 or so repertoires, and some 12 million of those chains were shared by two or more donors. To remove PCR and sequencing errors, raw reads were error-corrected and collapsed into unique sequences using a nearest-neighbor algorithm that merged closely related sequences. To assign V, D and J gene segments, CDR3 sequences were aligned to IMGT reference sequences. For a sequence to be retained, a match of at least six nucleotides was required to both a V gene segment and a J gene segment. Rearrangements were classified as productive when the CDR3 lacked stop codons and remained in frame with V and J, and all other rearrangements were classified as non-productive. CDR3 was defined according to IMGT convention as the region running from the second conserved V-encoded cysteine to the conserved J-encoded phenylalanine. The earlier analysis of 500 to 600 of the donors excluded sequences that lacked an unambiguous match to a single V gene segment. An earlier analysis of a few hundred of the donors called V segments functional above 56.7% productive rearrangements and segregating when the between-donor standard deviation exceeded 5%. A statistical classification framework was built for diagnosing cytomegalovirus status from the catalog of TCR beta chain sequences. V and J gene assignment, in a later analysis, came from comparing TCR nucleotide sequences with IMGT/GENE-DB human TR gene sequences. A later analysis assigned CDR3 sequences and most-parsimonious VDJ recombination scenarios with the TCRdist pipeline. In a later analysis, each TCR beta chain was defined by its CDR3 amino acid sequence together with its V-gene family, and reads lacking a unique V-gene family were excluded. To address suspected cross-contamination and a sequencing artifact, a later analysis removed a few hundred highly shared, low-generation-probability nucleotide sequences. A later analysis calculated a clonal expansion index for each public chain from normalized within-repertoire ranks of inferred template counts. In a later analysis, generation probabilities were computed with a VDJ recombination model fitted to out-of-frame rearrangements, and the resulting probabilities were checked against IGoR. Hypergeometric tests were used in a later analysis to score TCR-TCR, TCR-HLA and TCR-CMV co-occurrence, with a repertoire-size bias correction applied to the TCR pairs. A later analysis estimated false discovery rates by permuting HLA or CMV assignments 20 times. In a later analysis, co-occurring TCRs were grouped using DBSCAN, with TCRdist sequence similarity added in when clustering inside HLA-allele-positive subsets. Repertoires with fewer than 30,000 or more than 120,000 public chains, plus five repertoires with anomalous nucleotide sharing, were excluded from co-occurrence clustering. TCRdb holds this immuneACCESS table with in-frame rearrangements only. Some clones are missing; in checked studies, unresolved V genes explain under half, and the rest has no known cause. V, J and clone size are those of that table, while D and trimming were read from the DNA. For this sample the table gives about 210,000 clones, of which roughly 79% were detected only once. Clones ranked in the top ten supply about 2% of the sample.

CDR1 and CDR2 are drawn from the germline V gene: ENHRY, SYGVKD. Relative to germline, V is missing 8 bases and J is missing 2 bases, with 3 bases of the junction outside any gene match. Including cysteine and phenylalanine, the CDR3 has 15 amino acids. Here the CDR3 DNA is all that survives: 45 bases in frame from base 1. The source material was PBMCs. The chain is encoded by TRBV10-3 joined to TRBJ2-5; the junction holds 15 bases that match TRBD2. This TCR came from a male donor in good health and CMV-seronegative. CDR3 reads: CAIGLAGGVQETQYF. The DNA sequence follows: TGTGCCATCGGACTAGCGGGGGGGGTACAAGAGACCCAGTACTTC.